This entry describes one T cell receptor beta chain. Its antigen is as yet unknown. V was pared by 4 bases and J by 7 bases, with 7 bases of the junction left unmatched. The CDR3 has 15 residues. In germline, CDR1 is SGHDN, CDR2 FVKESK. The sample originates from a study of T cell responses to AZD1222 COVID-19 vaccine. Broader study findings: A reported finding is that nearly half of spike-specific TCRs target unmutated variant regions.

The table came from immunoSEQ multiplex PCR; TCRdb's copy has only in-frame clones and leaves some out. The sample gives around 100,000 clones, roughly 93% of which show up once; approximately 4.7% is in the top ten. The sequence came from an adult in good health. The chain carries TRBV14 and TRBJ2-1; 10 positions match TRBD2. This sample comprised peripheral blood, obtained on day 0 of AZD1222 vaccination. The CDR3 region is CASSLGLAGVNEQFF. The CDR3 DNA reads as TGTGCCAGCAGCCTAGGGCTAGCGGGAGTTAATGAGCAGTTCTTC.